This T cell receptor (beta chain) originates from a study of cytotoxic CD8 clonotypes in ibrutinib-treated CLL (dated by TCRdb to the early 2020s). Background for the entire study: The cohort was composed of under 12 relapsed/refractory and approximately 16 treatment-naive patients; IGHV unmutated status was identified in around 17 patients. Responses were partial in 24 patients and complete in 2; after median approximately 5.5 years follow-up, around 14 stayed in remission and around 12 progressed. The response samples were drawn at a median of roughly twelve months into treatment, with a range of about 6 to 36 months. Samples averaged 255,043 productive templates and tens of thousands of productive rearrangements. Of the 85 to 95 participants in the trial, 25 to 30 had longitudinal samples available. Cryopreserved peripheral blood mononuclear cells were obtained prior to treatment, at the time of response, and at either disease progression or sustained remission. Patients were still on ibrutinib when every remission and progressive disease sample was collected.

What the research found in general, with its limitations: Baseline clonality was found to be higher than that of age-matched healthy donors and was strongly correlated with circulating CD8+ T-cell counts. Sampling times were not matched between sustained-remission and progressing patients, and lymph node repertoires were not studied. Public clonotypes were found to be uncommon and were observed to contract or remain stable during treatment; the increase in clonality was shown to reflect expansion of private clonotypes at ibrutinib response. Clonality increased at ibrutinib response, stayed stable in sustained remission, and fell back toward baseline at progression.

In the paper's terms, the time point label means: approximately 25 months on ibrutinib. For TCR beta library preparation, about 1.8 micrograms of genomic DNA were isolated from cryopreserved PBMCs. Longitudinal blood samples from CLL patients on ibrutinib monotherapy underwent high-throughput TCR beta sequencing. The patients took part in an open-label, single-center phase 2 trial of ibrutinib monotherapy. With respect to this clone: Its recognized antigen is unknown. The input lacks base qualities; no much larger clone sits a single base away.

Each clonotype received, on average, approximately 9.9x coverage in deep resolution sequencing performed on a MiSeq, where the target depth lay between 1 in 1 million and 1 in 200,000 T cells. The immunoSEQ hsTCRB Kit was used to generate TCR beta libraries. Concerning the study's data processing: ImmunoSEQ Data Assistant and ImmunoSEQ Analyzer were used for data analysis, and V, D and J genes were assigned according to IMGT definitions. Clonality, which ranges from 0 to 1, was calculated by subtracting the normalized Shannon entropy of productive rearrangement frequencies from one. Only overrepresented clonotypes making up at least 0.05% of each patient's repertoire were included in the public clonotype analysis. About a dozen age-matched healthy donor repertoires from immuneACCESS served as clonality controls. TCRdb provides this immuneACCESS table in a form limited to in-frame rearrangements. Some clones are lacking; in checked studies, under half of them reflect an unresolved V gene, and why the rest are absent is not known. D and trimming were read from the DNA, whereas the V and J calls and clone size are those reported in that table. The sample data list 110,000 to 150,000 clones, and about 76% of these were observed just once. The ten biggest clones cover approximately 5.1% of the sample.

Via the germline V gene, CDR1 is SGHVS and CDR2 FNYEAQ. Relative to germline, V is missing 5 bases and J is missing 1 base, with 2 bases of the junction outside any gene match. The CDR3 goes from the cysteine to the phenylalanine over 13 residues. The read is trimmed to its CDR3 DNA, 39 bases read in frame from base 1. The receptor was derived from a human donor with chronic lymphocytic leukemia. This sample comprised PBMCs, obtained after 24 months of ibrutinib treatment. The chain uses TRBV7-6 and TRBJ2-7; 7 junctional bases match TRBD2. The CDR3 in this case is CASSTGRSYEQYF. The DNA sequence is as follows: TGTGCCAGCAGCACCGGGAGGTCCTACGAGCAGTACTTC.